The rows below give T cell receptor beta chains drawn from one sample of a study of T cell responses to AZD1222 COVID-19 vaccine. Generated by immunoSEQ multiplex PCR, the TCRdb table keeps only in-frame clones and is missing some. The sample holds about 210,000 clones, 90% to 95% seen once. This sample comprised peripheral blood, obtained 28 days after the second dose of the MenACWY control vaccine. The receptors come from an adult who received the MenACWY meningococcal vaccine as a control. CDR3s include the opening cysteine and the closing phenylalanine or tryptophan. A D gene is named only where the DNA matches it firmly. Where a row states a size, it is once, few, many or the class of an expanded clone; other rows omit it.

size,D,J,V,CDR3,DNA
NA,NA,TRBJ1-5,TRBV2,CASSVDGYSNQPQHF,TGTGCCAGCAGTGTCGATGGCTATAGCAATCAGCCCCAGCATTTT
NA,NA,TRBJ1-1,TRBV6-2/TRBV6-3,CASSWGAGEAFF,TGTGCCAGCAGTTGGGGGGCAGGGGAAGCTTTCTTT
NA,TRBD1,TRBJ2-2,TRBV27,CASRTGAGELFF,TGTGCCAGCAGAACAGGGGCCGGGGAGCTGTTTTTT
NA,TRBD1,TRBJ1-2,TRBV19,CASSRDRFYGYTF,TGTGCCAGTAGTAGGGACAGGTTCTATGGCTACACCTTC
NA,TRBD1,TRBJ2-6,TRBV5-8,CASSVGDRGPGANVLTF,TGTGCCAGCAGCGTGGGGGACAGGGGGCCCGGGGCCAACGTCCTGACTTTC
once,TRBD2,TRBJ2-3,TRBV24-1,CATSPGLAGGRRDTQYF,TGTGCCACGAGCCCGGGACTAGCGGGAGGACGCCGGGATACGCAGTATTTT
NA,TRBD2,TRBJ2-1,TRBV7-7,CASSPGLAAANEQFF,TGTGCCAGCAGCCCCGGACTAGCGGCCGCCAATGAGCAGTTCTTC
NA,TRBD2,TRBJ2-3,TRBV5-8,CASSFAGTSGSTDTQYF,TGTGCCAGCAGCTTCGCCGGGACTAGTGGTAGCACAGATACGCAGTATTTT
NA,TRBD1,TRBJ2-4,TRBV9,CASSPDRAAKNIQYF,TGTGCCAGCAGCCCGGACAGGGCAGCCAAAAACATTCAGTACTTC
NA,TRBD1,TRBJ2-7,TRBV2,CASSVGQAYEQYF,TGTGCCAGCAGTGTTGGACAGGCCTACGAGCAGTACTTC
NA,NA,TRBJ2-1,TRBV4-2,CASSQEARFSYNEQFF,TGTGCCAGCAGCCAAGAGGCGCGTTTCTCCTACAATGAGCAGTTCTTC
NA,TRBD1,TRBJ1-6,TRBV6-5,CASRKAGTGDSPLHF,TGTGCCAGCAGAAAAGCCGGGACAGGGGATTCACCCCTCCACTTT
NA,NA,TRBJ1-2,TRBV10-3,CAISESGSGYTF,TGTGCCATCAGTGAGTCGGGTAGTGGCTACACCTTC
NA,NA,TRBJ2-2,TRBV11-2,CASSFLGELFF,TGTGCCAGCAGCTTTCTCGGGGAGCTGTTTTTT
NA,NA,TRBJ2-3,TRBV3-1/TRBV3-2,CASSQDLLMQYF,TGTGCCAGCAGCCAAGATCTACTGATGCAGTATTTT
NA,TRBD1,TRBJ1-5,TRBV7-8,CASSQQITGDQPQHF,TGTGCCAGCAGCCAACAGATAACAGGGGATCAGCCCCAGCATTTT
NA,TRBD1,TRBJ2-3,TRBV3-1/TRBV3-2,CASRLTGGGSGDTQYF,TGTGCCAGCAGACTTACAGGGGGTGGTTCGGGAGATACGCAGTATTTT
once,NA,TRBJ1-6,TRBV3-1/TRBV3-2,CASSQEWGSPLHF,TGTGCCAGCAGCCAAGAATGGGGTTCACCCCTCCACTTT
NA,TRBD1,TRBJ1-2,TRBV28,CASSLYRRTGAVGYGYTF,TGTGCCAGCAGTCTCTACCGAAGGACAGGGGCGGTGGGCTATGGCTACACCTTC
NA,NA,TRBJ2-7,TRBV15,CATSRGRTQHLYEQYF,TGTGCCACCAGCAGAGGCCGGACCCAGCACCTCTACGAGCAGTACTTC
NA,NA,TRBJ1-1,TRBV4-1,CASSPVSGLNTEAFF,TGCGCCAGCAGCCCTGTTTCGGGACTGAACACTGAAGCTTTCTTT
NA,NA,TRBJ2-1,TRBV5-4,CASSLKVSSYNEQFF,TGTGCCAGCAGCTTGAAGGTTTCCTCCTACAATGAGCAGTTCTTC
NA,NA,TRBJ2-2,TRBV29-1,CSVQMAGELFF,TGCAGCGTTCAAATGGCCGGGGAGCTGTTTTTT
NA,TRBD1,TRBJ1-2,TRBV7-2,CASSPGQGDYGYTF,TGTGCCAGCAGCCCGGGACAGGGCGACTATGGCTACACCTTC
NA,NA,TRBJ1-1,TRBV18,CASSPGGKRLGGNTEAFF,TGTGCCAGCTCACCAGGGGGCAAGAGACTAGGTGGGAACACTGAAGCTTTCTTT
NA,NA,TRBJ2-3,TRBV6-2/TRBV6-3,CASSYSGTPSTDTQYF,TGTGCCAGCAGTTACTCGGGGACACCGAGCACAGATACGCAGTATTTT
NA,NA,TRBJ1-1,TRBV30,CAWSRGVVYTEAFF,TGTGCCTGGAGTAGGGGGGTTGTGTACACTGAAGCTTTCTTT
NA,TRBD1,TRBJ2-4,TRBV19,CASSMLRGQSSNIQYF,TGTGCCAGTAGTATGCTAAGGGGACAGAGCTCGAACATTCAGTACTTC
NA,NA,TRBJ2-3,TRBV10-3,CAILAAGTDTQYF,TGTGCCATCTTGGCGGCAGGCACAGATACGCAGTATTTT
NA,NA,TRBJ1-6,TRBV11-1,CASSLTSLEGSPLHF,TGTGCCAGCAGCTTAACGTCTCTCGAAGGGTCACCCCTCCACTTT
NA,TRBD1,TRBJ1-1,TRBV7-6,CASSLGKGGYDTEAFF,TGTGCCAGCAGCTTAGGTAAAGGGGGCTACGACACTGAAGCTTTCTTT
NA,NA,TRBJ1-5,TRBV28,CASSLPEQPQHF,TGTGCCAGCAGTCTCCCGGAGCAGCCCCAGCATTTT
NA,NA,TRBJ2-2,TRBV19,CASSLAGPGELFF,TGTGCCAGTAGTCTCGCAGGGCCCGGGGAGCTGTTTTTT
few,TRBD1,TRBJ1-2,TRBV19,CASSIAGGAYGYTF,TGTGCCAGTAGTATAGCAGGGGGCGCTTATGGCTACACCTTC
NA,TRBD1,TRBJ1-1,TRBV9,CASSEDRVPVTEAFF,TGTGCCAGCAGCGAGGACAGGGTCCCGGTCACTGAAGCTTTCTTT
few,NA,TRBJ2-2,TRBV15,CATSRDKGANTGELFF,TGTGCCACCAGCAGAGATAAGGGGGCGAACACCGGGGAGCTGTTTTTT
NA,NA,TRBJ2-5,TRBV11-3,CASSLGTGASASAETQYF,TGTGCCAGCAGCCTTGGGACGGGAGCGTCCGCGAGTGCGGAGACCCAGTACTTC
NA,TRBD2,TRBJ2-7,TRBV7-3,CASSPAGGTRAYEQYF,TGTGCCAGCAGCCCCGCGGGGGGGACTAGAGCCTACGAGCAGTACTTC
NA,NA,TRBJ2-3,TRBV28,CASSPGLGDTQYF,TGTGCCAGCAGCCCTGGACTTGGTGATACGCAGTATTTT
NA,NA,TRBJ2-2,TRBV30,CAWNGSPNTGELFF,TGTGCCTGGAACGGGTCCCCGAACACCGGGGAGCTGTTTTTT
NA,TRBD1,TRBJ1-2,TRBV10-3,CAISEFSGGSYGYTF,TGTGCCATCAGTGAGTTTTCAGGGGGTAGCTATGGCTACACCTTC
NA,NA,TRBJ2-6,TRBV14,CASSLLTGSGANVLTF,TGTGCCAGCAGCCTCTTAACCGGCTCTGGGGCCAACGTCCTGACTTTC
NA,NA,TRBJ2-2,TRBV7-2,CASSPRLNTGELFF,TGTGCCAGCAGCCCCCGGCTGAACACCGGGGAGCTGTTTTTT
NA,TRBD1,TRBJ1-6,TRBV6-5,CASSLRPGTAGSPLHF,TGTGCCAGCAGTTTGCGCCCCGGGACAGCGGGGTCACCCCTCCACTTT
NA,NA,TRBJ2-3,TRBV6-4,CASSGDDTDTQYF,TGTGCCAGCAGCGGAGACGACACAGATACGCAGTATTTT